This T cell receptor (beta chain) was recorded in a study of blood T cell repertoires in COVID-19. Study as a whole: The United States, Italy and Spain were the sources of the acute and convalescent COVID-19 samples.

V lost 2 bases and J lost 5; bases outside the gene matches: 2. The CDR3 is 14 residues long. The germline V gene has CDR1 LGHNA and CDR2 YNFKEQ. Those enrolled, adults aged about 18 to 89 years, came from some 25 US areas. Each participant's cohort was designated according to participant-reported clinical history. The protocol was immunoSEQ multiplex PCR, while the TCRdb copy is restricted to in-frame clones and leaves out a portion. The data show 350,000 or so clones, approximately 92% seen once. V usage is TRBV4-2 and J usage is TRBJ1-4; 7 bases line up with TRBD1. Sequencing was performed on PBMCs or T cells enriched from blood (not recorded which). The source of this sequence is a woman aged 30 to 39 who had recovered from COVID-19. The CDR3 region is CASSQRDRNEKLFF. CDR3 bases: TGTGCCAGCAGCCAACGGGACAGAAATGAAAAACTGTTTTTT.